The T cell receptor (beta chain) described here comes from a study of read filtering for tumor transcriptome and immune sequencing. This library used 300 to 500 ng RNA and molecular barcoded adaptors spanning alpha/delta and beta/gamma chains. TCRdb reprocessed the reads via MiXCR and lists one record per CDR3 protein. The data show 100,000 to 150,000 distinct CDR3 sequences, with approximately 13% seen just once and under 9% held by the top ten. This clonotype occurred many times. With V trimmed by 4 bases and J by 8 bases, 7 bases remained unmatched. The CDR3 sequence is 14 residues long. Germline CDR1 is SNHLY and CDR2 is FYNNEI.

The sequence came from a donor older than 35 with multiple myeloma. Specimen: a population of CD138-negative cells sorted from bone marrow. The chain employs TRBV2 and TRBJ1-4, with 7 bases fitting TRBD1. This chain's CDR3 is CASSVARGYEKLFF. The CDR3, as DNA: TGTGCCAGCAGTGTGGCCAGGGGGTACGAAAAACTGTTTTTT.